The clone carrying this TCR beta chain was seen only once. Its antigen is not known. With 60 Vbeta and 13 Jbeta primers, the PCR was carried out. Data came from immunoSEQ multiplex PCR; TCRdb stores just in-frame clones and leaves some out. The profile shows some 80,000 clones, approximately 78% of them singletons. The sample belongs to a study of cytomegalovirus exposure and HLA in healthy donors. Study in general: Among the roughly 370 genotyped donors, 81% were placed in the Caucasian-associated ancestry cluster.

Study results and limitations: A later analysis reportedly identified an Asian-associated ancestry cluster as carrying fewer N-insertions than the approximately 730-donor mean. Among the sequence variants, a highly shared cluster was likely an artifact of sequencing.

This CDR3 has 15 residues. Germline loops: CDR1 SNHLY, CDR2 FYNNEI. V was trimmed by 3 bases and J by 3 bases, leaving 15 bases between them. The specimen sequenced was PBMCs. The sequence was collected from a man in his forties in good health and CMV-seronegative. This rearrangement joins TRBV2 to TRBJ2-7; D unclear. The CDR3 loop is CASSDRVFLHYEQYF. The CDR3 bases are TGTGCCAGCAGTGACCGCGTCTTCCTCCACTACGAGCAGTACTTC.